The rows below give T cell receptor beta chains drawn from one sample of a study of blood T cell repertoires in COVID-19. Repertoires were generated with immunoSEQ multiplex PCR, while TCRdb's copy carries only in-frame clones and drops some. Here the sample spans roughly 160,000 clones, approximately 88% being singletons. Sequenced material: peripheral blood. All receptors derive from a woman aged 60-75 years who had recovered from COVID-19. Both conserved end residues are part of each CDR3. The order of the fields is D gene, J gene, V gene, clone size, CDR3 protein, CDR3 DNA. The D gene is left open where the match is weak. Size is omitted from some rows. Given values are once, few, many or a class for expanded clones.

- TRBJ2-2 TRBV4-1 - CASSLQSGTGELFF TGCGCCAGCAGCCTCCAGAGCGGCACCGGGGAGCTGTTTTTT
- TRBJ2-7 TRBV4-1 - CASSQDFPYEQYF TGCGCCAGCAGCCAAGATTTCCCGTATGAGCAGTACTTC
- TRBJ2-7 TRBV28 once CASSLSLGQSYEQYF TGTGCCAGCAGTTTATCCCTAGGACAGTCCTACGAGCAGTACTTC
- TRBJ1-1 TRBV20-1 - CSVVSPTEAFF TGCAGTGTGGTTAGTCCCACTGAAGCTTTCTTT
- TRBJ2-7 TRBV7-2 - CASSFRSGQNEQYF TGTGCCAGCAGCTTTCGATCCGGACAGAACGAGCAGTACTTC
- TRBJ2-1 TRBV11-2 once CASSNLAGVYNEQFF TGTGCCAGCAGCAACTTGGCCGGGGTCTACAATGAGCAGTTCTTC
TRBD2 TRBJ2-1 TRBV5-1 - CASSLGLAGVEQFF TGCGCCAGCAGCCTGGGACTAGCGGGGGTTGAGCAGTTCTTC
- TRBJ2-2 TRBV7-9 - CATPSGGGQFTNTGELFF TGTGCCACCCCCTCCGGCGGGGGCCAATTTACGAACACCGGGGAGCTGTTTTTT
TRBD2 TRBJ2-3 TRBV6-5 - CASSLGLALTGAQYF TGTGCCAGCAGTTTGGGACTAGCCCTAACGGGGGCGCAGTATTTT
- TRBJ1-5 TRBV6-1 many CASSEQRGTNQPQHF TGTGCCAGCAGTGAACAAAGGGGCACCAATCAGCCCCAGCATTTT
TRBD1 TRBJ2-7 TRBV10-3 - CAISDTGAVYEQYF TGTGCCATCAGTGATACAGGGGCGGTCTACGAGCAGTACTTC
- TRBJ1-1 TRBV2 - CASTLDMNTEAFF TGTGCCAGCACCCTGGACATGAACACTGAAGCTTTCTTT
- TRBJ1-1 TRBV27 once CASNSGGGMNTEAFF TGTGCCAGCAACTCCGGCGGAGGGATGAACACTGAAGCTTTCTTT
- TRBJ2-3 TRBV10-3 many CAISVSDTQYF TGTGCCATCAGCGTTTCGGATACGCAGTATTTT
TRBD2 TRBJ2-3 TRBV19 - CASSSRSGGADTQYF TGTGCCAGTAGTAGTAGAAGCGGGGGGGCGGATACGCAGTATTTT
TRBD2 TRBJ2-1 TRBV3-1/TRBV3-2 - CASSQDEGGYNEQFF TGTGCCAGCAGCCAAGATGAGGGAGGGTACAATGAGCAGTTCTTC
- TRBJ1-1 TRBV5-1 - CASSPDSLNTEAFF TGCGCCAGCAGCCCGGACAGCTTGAACACTGAAGCTTTCTTT
TRBD1 TRBJ1-1 TRBV6-5 - CASSYRQGAFEAFF TGTGCCAGCAGTTATCGACAGGGGGCGTTTGAAGCTTTCTTT
- TRBJ2-7 TRBV4-2 - CASSQERGSYEQYF TGTGCCAGCAGCCAAGAACGGGGCTCCTACGAGCAGTACTTC
TRBD1 TRBJ2-7 TRBV28 - CASSSPGQGGGTYEQYF TGTGCCAGCAGTTCCCCTGGACAGGGGGGAGGAACCTACGAGCAGTACTTC
- TRBJ2-7 TRBV7-6 - CASSLASQTYEQYF TGTGCCAGCAGCTTAGCGTCTCAGACCTACGAGCAGTACTTC
TRBD1 TRBJ1-1 TRBV28 - CASSFFRGTEAFF TGTGCCAGCAGTTTTTTCAGGGGGACTGAAGCTTTCTTT
TRBD2 TRBJ2-5 TRBV2 - CASRTGLGGKTQYF TGTGCCAGCAGGACGGGACTAGGGGGAAAGACCCAGTACTTC
- TRBJ1-1 TRBV7-7 few CASSPGTGVKAFF TGTGCCAGCAGCCCGGGGACGGGAGTGAAAGCTTTCTTT
TRBD1 TRBJ1-4 TRBV5-1 once CASSLTGANEKLFF TGCGCCAGCAGCTTGACAGGGGCTAATGAAAAACTGTTTTTT
TRBD1 TRBJ1-4 TRBV4-1 - CASSQTGDGNEKLFF TGCGCCAGCAGCCAGACAGGGGACGGAAATGAAAAACTGTTTTTT
TRBD1 TRBJ2-7 TRBV2 - CASSDGQGEYEQYF TGTGCCAGCAGTGATGGACAGGGCGAATACGAGCAGTACTTC
TRBD1 TRBJ1-2 TRBV19 - CASSIRGRVYGYTF TGTGCCAGTAGTATCAGGGGGCGAGTCTATGGCTACACCTTC
- TRBJ1-5 TRBV9 - CASSDQISNQPQHF TGTGCCAGCAGCGATCAGATTAGCAATCAGCCCCAGCATTTT
- TRBJ2-1 TRBV6-5 - CASSYSSGDYNEQFF TGTGCCAGCAGTTACTCCTCCGGGGACTACAATGAGCAGTTCTTC
- TRBJ2-3 TRBV6-5 - CASSYFGAQYF TGTGCCAGCAGTTACTTCGGGGCGCAGTATTTT
- TRBJ2-4 TRBV28 - CASLAVGGGPYF TGTGCCAGCCTGGCCGTGGGGGGAGGCCCGTACTTC
TRBD1 TRBJ1-2 TRBV12-3/TRBV12-4 many CATTGQDFLGYTF TGTGCCACCACGGGACAGGACTTTTTGGGCTACACCTTC
- TRBJ2-7 TRBV12-3/TRBV12-4 few CASSPTTTGEQYF TGTGCCAGCAGCCCCACGACGACGGGCGAGCAGTACTTC
- TRBJ2-7 TRBV5-4 - CASSLDRIKQYF TGTGCCAGCAGCTTGGACAGGATTAAGCAGTACTTC
TRBD2 TRBJ2-2 TRBV5-1 - CASSLERGGPGELFF TGCGCCAGCAGCTTAGAGCGGGGGGGCCCCGGGGAGCTGTTTTTT
TRBD2 TRBJ2-5 TRBV4-1 - CASSQEGRSSGGQETQYF TGCGCCAGCAGCCAAGAAGGCAGGTCTAGCGGGGGGCAAGAGACCCAGTACTTC
- TRBJ2-6 TRBV18 - CASSPLGVTTISGANVLTF TGTGCCAGCTCTCCCCTAGGGGTAACTACGATCTCTGGGGCCAACGTCCTGACTTTC
- TRBJ1-2 TRBV11-2 - CASSTSSVRGYGYTF TGTGCCAGCAGCACTTCCTCGGTGCGGGGCTATGGCTACACCTTC
- TRBJ2-5 TRBV10-3 - CAISEHPGGGQETQYF TGTGCCATCAGTGAACACCCCGGAGGTGGACAAGAGACCCAGTACTTC
TRBD2 TRBJ2-3 TRBV7-9 - CASSLTSGGRSTQYF TGTGCCAGCAGCTTGACTAGCGGGGGGCGCAGTACGCAGTATTTT
TRBD1 TRBJ1-5 TRBV28 - CASKQGDQPQHF TGTGCCAGCAAGCAGGGGGATCAGCCCCAGCATTTT
TRBD1 TRBJ2-7 TRBV18 - CASSRGQDRYEQYF TGTGCCAGCTCACGCGGACAGGATCGTTACGAGCAGTACTTC
TRBD2 TRBJ2-3 TRBV7-8 few CASSLSGTSGGVNF TGTGCCAGCAGCTTATCCGGGACTAGCGGGGGTGTTAATTTT
- TRBJ2-5 TRBV4-3 few CASSQARGETQYF TGCGCCAGCAGCCAAGCGAGAGGAGAGACCCAGTACTTC
TRBD2 TRBJ2-5 TRBV3-1/TRBV3-2 - CASSQDVREVQTQYF TGTGCCAGCAGCCAAGATGTCCGGGAGGTTCAGACCCAGTACTTC
- TRBJ2-6 TRBV6-5 - CASSTGLSGANVLTF TGTGCCAGCAGTACAGGTCTCTCTGGGGCCAACGTCCTGACTTTC
TRBD2 TRBJ2-1 TRBV5-1 - CASSLVPSGGYNEQFF TGCGCCAGCAGCTTGGTTCCTAGCGGGGGGTACAATGAGCAGTTCTTC
- TRBJ2-3 TRBV4-1 - CASSSQGSTDTQYF TGCGCCAGCAGCTCACAGGGCAGCACAGATACGCAGTATTTT
- TRBJ1-5 TRBV3-1/TRBV3-2 - CASSQGQISNQPQHF TGTGCCAGCAGCCAAGGACAGATTAGCAATCAGCCCCAGCATTTT
- TRBJ2-5 TRBV28 - CASSSLQGGVGTQYF TGTGCCAGCAGCTCCCTCCAGGGCGGGGTAGGGACCCAGTACTTC